The T cell receptor (beta chain) under discussion was sequenced for a study of beta chain features in type 1 diabetes. Regarding the study as a whole: Within each of all four CD4+ subsets, Type 1 diabetes patients had TCRB CDR3s that were moderately but significantly shorter.

Each sorted population was over 95% pure. The entirety of the isolated RNA underwent reverse transcription, so expressed TCRB transcripts were sequenced. Millions of reads was the average for naive, central memory and regulatory T cell samples. Generated by immunoSEQ multiplex PCR, the TCRdb table keeps only in-frame clones and is missing some. The repertoire holds over 650,000 clones, with around 15% as singletons. Regarding this clone: Its antigen is as yet unknown.

Source material: naive CD4+ T cells from blood. The TCR sequence derives from a man younger than 30 with type 1 diabetes.

The CDR3 bases are TGTGCCAGCAGTTTATCGATCGGCGGGAACACTGAAGCTTTCTTT. It is translated as CASSLSIGGNTEAFF. The V and J genes are TRBV27 and TRBJ1-1; D not certain. Germline V CDR1 and CDR2: MNHEY, SMNVEV (reference sequence). The CDR3 spans 15 residues. V was trimmed by 0 bases and J by 1 base, leaving 9 bases between them.